The entry below gives a single T cell receptor (beta chain) sequence along with its context. The source of the sample is a study of OX40 agonist ivuxolimab in advanced cancers. Clones were sequenced by immunoSEQ multiplex PCR, and TCRdb holds only the in-frame ones, with some missing. The data hold under 90,000 clones, with 75% to 90% observed a single time. CDR3 length: 18 amino acids. Germline CDR1 LNHDA, CDR2 SQIVND (reference sequence). V shed 5 bases and J 1 base; nucleotides not matched to a gene: 14. This sequence joins TRBV19 and TRBJ1-5; 7 bases align to TRBD1. The starting material was CD4+ or CD8+ T cells sorted from blood, obtained in a trial of the OX40 agonist ivuxolimab. The receptor was derived from an adult with an advanced solid tumor such as melanoma, head and neck, liver or kidney cancer. CDR3 loop: CASSSGTWDRPSNQPQHF. In nucleotides, the CDR3 is TGTGCCAGTAGTTCAGGAACTTGGGACAGACCGAGCAATCAGCCCCAGCATTTT.